The entry below gives a single T cell receptor (beta chain) sequence along with its context. This CDR3 is built from 13 residues. The ends were cut back, 7 bases at V and 0 bases at J, with 9 bases in the middle. This specimen comes from a study of blood T cell repertoires in COVID-19. Study in general: PBMCs, B-cell-depleted T cells, or T cells were the source of the cDNA or gDNA that made up the material.

Original analysis: How many nucleated cells were present was estimated from reference gene primer amplification. Profiled with immunoSEQ multiplex PCR; TCRdb holds only in-frame clones, not every one. V and J calls and clone size are copied from that table; D and trimming were computed from the DNA. The table shows 300,000 to 350,000 clones, with roughly 87% occurring only once. Seattle-derived patients entered the study during active infection and were followed longitudinally. Material: peripheral blood. The sequence derives from a man aged 30 to 39 with COVID-19, enrolled during active disease. This chain connects TRBV12-3 or TRBV12-4 to TRBJ1-1, with a tentative D call TRBD1 (6 bases). CDR3 coding DNA: TGTGCCAGCAATGGACAGATGAACACTGAAGCTTTCTTT. Its protein is CASNGQMNTEAFF.